This T cell receptor (beta chain) is from a study of T cell responses to AZD1222 COVID-19 vaccine. The overall study: Doses given second, at about 4 or about 12 weeks, were pooled. The study's findings and limits: The donor cohort was predominantly white British with a female majority, and clonal diversity may have been underestimated. Nearly half of the spike-specific TCRs reportedly recognize variant regions that carry no mutations. Vaccine-related CD4 TCRs covered spike, predominating at 160-218 and 743-854.

With respect to this clone: Its antigen remains unidentified.

The V and J ends lost 2 bases and 4 bases respectively, with 12 bases between them. There are 13 residues in the CDR3. The germline V gene has CDR1 GTSNPN and CDR2 SVGIG (reference sequence). Sequencing was performed with immunoSEQ multiplex PCR; in TCRdb, only in-frame clones are kept and a portion is missing. The sample shows about 170,000 clones, roughly nine tenths of them seen only once. The V gene is TRBV30, the J gene TRBJ2-7; TRBD1 is a possible D gene (5 bases). The input for sequencing was peripheral blood, taken on day 0 of AZD1222 vaccination. This sequence was found in an adult in good health. CDR3 in amino acids: CAWSPQGGYEQYF. In DNA, the CDR3 is TGTGCCTGGAGTCCCCAGGGTGGGTACGAGCAGTACTTC.